What follows are 7 T cell receptor beta chains derived from one specimen sequenced in a study of T-cell memory formation after mild COVID-19. Each CDR3 protein is one row after TCRdb ran MiXCR on the 5' RACE reads. Among roughly 300,000 distinct CDR3 sequences listed, 12% to 15% were seen once. Sequenced sample: PBMCs or a T cell subset sorted from them (not recorded which). All receptors derive from a man between 18 and 35 years old who had mild COVID-19 (a few samples of this study predate the infection). Cell type and time point are not known.

This clonotype has more than one count but fewer than ten. CDR3 residues: CSAASQGFNYGYTF. The DNA for the CDR3 is TGCAGTGCCGCGTCACAGGGTTTTAACTATGGCTACACCTTC. The chain couples TRBV20-1 to TRBJ1-2; tentative D call: TRBD1 (6 bases). The CDR3 is made up of 14 amino acids. Germline-derived CDR1 and CDR2 are DFQATT and SNEGSKA (reference sequence). The V and J ends lost 6 bases and 1 base respectively, with 15 bases between them.

V gene TRBV7-2 combines with J gene TRBJ1-6; D might be TRBD1 (5 bases). Germline V gene data show CDR1 as SGHTA and CDR2 as FQGNSA. Trimming removed 6 bases at V and 0 bases at J, with 9 bases between. The CDR3 consists of 15 residues. As DNA, the CDR3 is TGTGCCAGCAGGGGACTTGCCTCCTATAATTCACCCCTCCACTTT. It encodes CASRGLASYNSPLHF.

In this sample, this clonotype turned up a few times. The CDR3 loop reads CSVSDRNQPQHF. Written as DNA, the CDR3 is TGCAGCGTTTCGGACAGAAATCAGCCCCAGCATTTT. The chain joins TRBV29-1 to TRBJ1-5; a weak D match, TRBD1 (6 bases). Deletions cut 5 bases from V and 4 bases from J, with 9 bases between. The CDR3 runs 12 residues. Germline loops: CDR1 SQVTM, CDR2 ANQGSEA.

The chain combines TRBV19 with TRBJ1-6; D gene ambiguous. Deletions cut 4 bases from V and 7 bases from J, with 14 bases between. CDR3 length: 15 residues. The germline CDR1 and CDR2 sequences are LNHDA and SQIVND (reference sequence). CDR3 DNA sequence: TGTGCCAGTAGTAGCCAGGACGGAACCAATTCACCCCTCCACTTT. It is translated as CASSSQDGTNSPLHF.

This clonotype was counted only a few times. The gene calls are TRBV7-2 and TRBJ1-5; D remains unclear. The germline CDR1 and CDR2 sequences are SGHTA and FQGNSA. This CDR3 spans 14 amino acids. V lost 1 base and J 3 bases, leaving 7 bases between the germline ends. This chain's CDR3 is CASSLVRDNQPQHF. The CDR3 bases are TGTGCCAGCAGCTTAGTACGGGACAATCAGCCCCAGCATTTT.

V and J are TRBV5-1 and TRBJ2-3; 10 positions agree with TRBD2. V was clipped by 0 bases and J by 5 bases; unmatched bases: 9. In germline, CDR1 is SGHRS, CDR2 YFSETQ. The CDR3 loop spans 17 amino acids. CDR3 sequence (DNA): TGCGCCAGCAGCTTGGGAGCGGGGGGGCCAGTCAGAGATACGCAGTATTTT. Amino acids: CASSLGAGGPVRDTQYF.

The chain uses TRBV5-4 and TRBJ1-6, with D uncertain. The V gene's germline CDR1 is SGHNT and CDR2 YYREEE (reference sequence). V gave up 0 bases and J gave up 14 bases, with 18 bases separating them. The CDR3 has 15 residues. CDR3 residues: CASSLDPSMGKALHF. The DNA for the CDR3 is TGTGCCAGCAGCTTGGACCCTTCCATGGGGAAAGCCCTCCACTTT.